This T cell receptor beta chain was recorded in a study of OX40 agonist ivuxolimab in advanced cancers. With regard to the full study: The costimulatory receptor OX40 (CD134) was targeted by ivuxolimab, a fully human IgG2 agonistic monoclonal antibody. Intravenous ivuxolimab was administered to patients every 2 weeks at six dose levels: 0.01, 0.1, 0.3, 1.5, 3 and 10 mg/kg. Among the roughly 52 dose-escalation patients, about 19 had hepatocellular carcinoma, roughly 15 melanoma, 9 renal cell carcinoma and 9 head and neck cancer. In the dose-escalation cohort, over 65% of patients were male, and the mean age was approximately 60 years, with a range of about 20 to 90. Patients were allowed to have had prior anti-PD-1, anti-PD-L1 or anti-CTLA-4 therapy, and around two fifths of the dose-escalation patients had been treated with checkpoint inhibitors. Three dose-escalation patients achieved partial responses, one with hepatocellular carcinoma and two with cutaneous melanoma. The point of sequencing TCRbeta in the periphery was to test whether ivuxolimab changed TCR sequence diversity and drove clonal T-cell expansion. The paper reports the monotherapy dose-escalation portion (N of about 47 patients) of the phase I ivuxolimab trial. Broad study findings and their caveats: Low levels of normalized T-cell clonal expansion were also seen in some patients who did not respond. The antigen specificity of the peripheral T cells that underwent clonal expansion was not determined. In the 0.1-3.0 mg/kg groups, partial responders were among the patients with the lowest normalized peripheral clonal expansion, particularly in CD8+ T cells. Clonal expansion of both CD4+ and CD8+ blood T cells was observed from baseline to week 6 at doses 0.1 to 3.0 mg/kg. After ivuxolimab, more expanded clones were found on average in CD8+ T cells than in CD4+ T cells.

Of note for this clone: The antigen it binds to is not known. Per-nucleotide qualities are absent, and no much larger clonotype sits a single base away.

The trial excluded patients who had a history of autoimmune disease or who were on systemic immunosuppression. Peripheral blood for TCR sequencing was collected from all dose cohorts at baseline, on cycle 4 day 1, and on cycle 7 day 1. Samples were obtained from an open-label, multicenter, first-in-human phase I dose-escalation trial of ivuxolimab. Adults with locally advanced or metastatic head and neck squamous cell, hepatocellular, melanoma or renal cell carcinoma were enrolled in the trial. Before TCR sequencing, CD4+ T cells and CD8+ T cells were sorted from peripheral blood as separate populations. V lost 0 bases and J lost 1 base, and the count of bases not matched to a germline gene is 0. CDR1 and CDR2 were assigned from the germline V gene as SGHRS and YFSETQ. The CDR3 goes from the cysteine to the phenylalanine over 15 residues. The kept DNA is CDR3 alone, 45 bases in frame from the first base.

To sequence the TCRbeta CDR3 region, genomic DNA was isolated from the sorted cells. The immunoSEQ Assay was used for sequencing of TCRbeta CDR3 regions. Imported from immuneACCESS, the table was reduced by TCRdb to in-frame sequences with V and J called. These copies leave out some clones; in studies compared against another copy, an unresolved V gene accounts for under half, and the cause of the remainder is not known. This sample comprises about 100,000 clones, about nine tenths of them detected only once. The top ten clonotypes cover about 0.17% of the sample. This clonotype originated in an adult with an advanced solid tumor such as melanoma, head and neck, liver or kidney cancer. The chain was built from TRBV5-1 and TRBJ2-3, and 9 junctional nucleotides match TRBD2. This specimen consisted of CD4+ or CD8+ T cells sorted from blood, obtained in a trial of the OX40 agonist ivuxolimab. The bases are TGCGCCAGCAGCTTGGAGCGGGGGGGCACAGATACGCAGTATTTT. Its coded protein is CASSLERGGTDTQYF. The reference TRBV5-1 and TRBJ2-3 proteins fill in what lies around the CDR3, so the full variable domain reads KAGVTQTPRYLIKTRGQQVTLSCSPISGHRSVSWYQQTPGQGLQFLFEYFSETQRNKGNFPGRFSGRQFSNSRSEMNVSTLELGDSALYLCASSLERGGTDTQYFGPGTRLTVL.